The 17 T cell receptor beta chains in this list originate from one sample, sequenced in a study of CD8 T cells in Susac syndrome. RNA in amounts of roughly 0.5 to 1 ug was reverse transcribed with random hexamers. TCRdb called the immunoSEQ multiplex PCR reads again in MiXCR, with one record for every CDR3 protein. The sample contains hundreds of thousands of distinct CDR3 sequences, 70% to 90% of which appear only once. Sequenced input: CD8+ T cells from PBMCs. The receptors were gathered from a human donor with multiple sclerosis.

This chain links TRBV5-1 with TRBJ2-4; D perhaps matches TRBD2 (5 bases). V gave up 0 bases and J gave up 0 bases, with 13 bases separating them. The CDR3 is 17 residues long. Germline CDR1 reads SGHRS; CDR2 reads YFSETQ. CDR3 sequence reads: CASSLAPPGVAKNIQYF. The CDR3 bases are TGCGCCAGCAGCTTGGCCCCGCCCGGGGTAGCCAAAAACATTCAGTACTTC.

V usage is TRBV6-1 and J usage is TRBJ1-5; no clear D gene. From germline, CDR1 is MNHNS and CDR2 SASEGT. V dropped 4 bases and J dropped 5 bases, with 15 bases sitting between them. The CDR3 sequence is 15 residues long. CDR3 sequence (DNA): TGTGCCAGCAGTGTGCGCAGAGGGTTCGATCAGCCCCAGCATTTT. This gives the protein CASSVRRGFDQPQHF.

This chain uses TRBV6-6 with TRBJ2-3; D is perhaps TRBD1 or TRBD2 (6 bases each). The CDR3 is 12 residues long. CDR1 is MNHNY, CDR2 SVGAGI, per germline (reference sequence). The CDR3 nucleotides are TGTGCAGGGGGGTCTTACACAGATACGCAGTATTTT. Its protein is CAGGSYTDTQYF.

This chain uses TRBV5-5 with TRBJ2-5; 8 bases are shared with TRBD2. CDR3 length: 15 residues. Looked up from germline, CDR1 is SGHKS and CDR2 is YYEKEE (reference sequence). V shed 0 bases and J 5 bases; nucleotides not matched to a gene: 6. The CDR3 spells CASSLVGLAWETQYF. In nucleotides, the CDR3 is TGTGCCAGCAGCTTGGTTGGACTAGCCTGGGAGACCCAGTACTTC.

This chain links TRBV29-1 with TRBJ2-7, with TRBD2 as a possible D gene (6 bases). CDR3 length: 12 residues. V dropped 7 bases and J dropped 3 bases, with 13 bases sitting between them. The germline CDR1 and CDR2 sequences are SQVTM and ANQGSEA. The CDR3 is CSGGGGVYEQYF. CDR3 nucleotide sequence: TGCAGCGGGGGTGGAGGGGTCTACGAGCAGTACTTC.

The chain has TRBV7-9 and TRBJ2-7; TRBD1 agrees at 9 bases. The V segment lost 5 bases and the J segment 0 bases; nucleotides outside the gene matches: 5. CDR3 length equals 15 residues. Germline V lookup: CDR1 SEHNR, CDR2 FQNEAQ (reference sequence). The CDR3 region is CASSPWTGDSYEQYF. CDR3 nucleotide sequence: TGTGCCAGCAGCCCCTGGACAGGGGACTCCTACGAGCAGTACTTC.

The rearrangement joins TRBV5-6 to TRBJ2-1, with TRBD2 identical over 14 bases. Germline assignment: CDR1 SGHDT and CDR2 YYEEEE. The J segment lost 9 bases and the V segment lost 3 bases, leaving 8 bases of the junction unmatched. The CDR3 is 16 amino acids. The CDR3 coding sequence is TGTGCCAGCAGCTCAGCGACTAGCGGGAGGGCCGGTGAGCAGTTCTTC. Its protein product is CASSSATSGRAGEQFF.

The chain joins TRBV6-1 to TRBJ2-3, with 13 nucleotides matching TRBD2. This CDR3 is 16 amino acids long. Germline V gene lookup returns CDR1 MNHNS and CDR2 SASEGT. V shed 5 bases and J 1 base; nucleotides not matched to a gene: 3. The CDR3 DNA follows: TGTGCCAGCAGTCAAACTAGCGGGAGGGGCACAGATACGCAGTATTTT. This sequence encodes CASSQTSGRGTDTQYF.

The chain joins TRBV27 to TRBJ2-1, with D unresolved. V was cut by 8 bases and J by 4 bases, with 12 bases left in between. CDR3 length: 13 residues. CDR1 is MNHEY and CDR2 is SMNVEV in the germline V gene (reference sequence). CDR3 in DNA: TGTGCCAGCCGATCATTATTATACAATGAGCAGTTCTTC. This translates into CASRSLLYNEQFF.

The J gene is TRBJ2-5, the V gene TRBV6-4; D is undetermined. The CDR3 consists of 12 residues. Germline CDR1 reads MRHNA; CDR2 reads SNTAGT. V lost 5 bases and J lost 6, with 10 bases in between. The CDR3 region has the DNA TGTGCCAGCAGTAGACATCGGAAGACCCAGTACTTC. It specifies CASSRHRKTQYF.

The genes are TRBV7-9 and TRBJ2-7; TRBD1 might be the D (6 bases). CDR1 is SEHNR, CDR2 FQNEAQ, per germline (reference sequence). The CDR3 runs 15 residues. V shed 7 bases and J shed 3 bases, with 19 bases lying between them. The DNA for the CDR3 is TGTGCCAGCACCCCACTACGAGGACAGCGCTACGAGCAGTACTTC. It encodes CASTPLRGQRYEQYF.

The chain uses TRBV7-9 and TRBJ2-3; the match to TRBD2 covers 11 bases. The V and J ends lost 8 bases and 2 bases, in that order; junction bases with no gene match: 6. This CDR3 region has 15 residues. Germline V gives CDR1 SEHNR, CDR2 FQNEAQ (reference sequence). CDR3: CASHSGGAPTDTQYF. The CDR3, as DNA: TGTGCCAGCCATAGCGGGGGGGCTCCCACAGATACGCAGTATTTT.

This chain joins TRBV7-6 and TRBJ2-7; D is unclear. V lost 5 bases and J lost 3, with 11 bases in between. Germline assignment: CDR1 SGHVS and CDR2 FNYEAQ. This CDR3 has 13 amino acids. The CDR3 DNA is TGTGCCAGCAGCCACGCTACCGACTACGAGCAGTACTTC. Its protein is CASSHATDYEQYF. Full variable domain (outside the CDR3, taken from reference TRBV7-6 and TRBJ2-7): GAGVSQSPRYKVTKRGQDVALRCDPISGHVSLYWYRQALGQGPEFLTYFNYEAQQDKSGLPNDRFSAERPEGSISTLTIQRTEQRDSAMYRCASSHATDYEQYFGPGTRLTVT.

V gene TRBV29-1 combines with J gene TRBJ2-1; TRBD1 aligns across 9 bases. J was trimmed by 1 base and V by 1 base; bases with no gene match: 2. This CDR3 has 15 amino acids. Germline lookup yields CDR1 SQVTM and CDR2 ANQGSEA. The CDR3 spells CSVEGTGVSYNEQFF. The CDR3 DNA sequence: TGCAGCGTTGAAGGGACAGGGGTTTCCTACAATGAGCAGTTCTTC.

The rearrangement uses TRBV5-6 and TRBJ2-7; D unclear. This CDR3 is 16 amino acids long. Trimming removed 4 bases from V and 3 bases from J, with 20 bases in between. Germline CDR1 reads SGHDT; CDR2 reads YYEEEE. The CDR3 sequence is CASSHRTSRPDYEQYF. The CDR3 coding sequence is TGTGCCAGCAGCCATAGGACCAGCCGACCCGACTACGAGCAGTACTTC.

This sequence joins TRBV19 and TRBJ2-7; D tentatively fits TRBD1 or TRBD2 (5 bases each). The CDR3 length is 15 residues. The V gene lost 5 bases and the J gene lost 0 bases, with 14 bases spanning the gap. Germline V gene sequence: CDR1 LNHDA, CDR2 SQIVND (reference sequence). The CDR3 DNA follows: TGTGCCAGTAGTGTCCTCGGGACGAGCTCCTACGAGCAGTACTTC. This gives the protein CASSVLGTSSYEQYF.

This clonotype came up once. The chain carries TRBV6-1 and TRBJ2-1, with 9 bases aligning to TRBD2. CDR3 length: 16 amino acids. CDR1 is MNHNS and CDR2 is SASEGT in the germline V gene. The J segment lost 8 bases and the V segment lost 1 base, leaving 9 bases of the junction unmatched. CDR3 sequence reads: CASSEDWGLAGDEQFF. The CDR3 coding sequence is TGTGCCAGCAGTGAAGATTGGGGACTAGCAGGTGATGAGCAGTTCTTC.